This T cell receptor (beta chain) was found in a study of blood T cell repertoires in COVID-19. Trimming cost V 2 bases and J 4 bases; bases outside gene matches: 11. The CDR3 runs 17 residues. CDR1 is SEHNR and CDR2 is FQNEAQ in the germline V gene (reference sequence). Here immunoSEQ multiplex PCR was the method, and the copy in TCRdb shows in-frame clones only, minus some. The sample shows some 240,000 clones, 70% to 90% of them seen only once. This clone was seen once. The TCR originated in a human donor in a cohort sampled during active COVID-19. The specimen sequenced was peripheral blood. V usage is TRBV7-9 and J usage is TRBJ2-1; TRBD2 matches at 7 bases. The CDR3 sequence: CASSLYHGLEAYNEQFF. For the CDR3, the DNA is TGTGCCAGCAGCTTATATCACGGACTAGAAGCTTACAATGAGCAGTTCTTC. Based on the CDR3 plus reference TRBV7-9 and TRBJ2-1, the full variable domain is DTGVSQNPRHKITKRGQNVTFRCDPISEHNRLYWYRQTLGQGPEFLTYFQNEAQLEKSRLLSDRFSAERPKGSFSTLEIQRTEQGDSAMYLCASSLYHGLEAYNEQFFGPGTRLTVL.